This passage covers 16 T cell receptor beta chains from one sample sequenced in a study of CD8+CD57+ T cells in acquired aplastic anemia. CD8+CD57+ cell expansion, shown by flow cytometry, had occurred in the patients selected for sequencing. Genomic DNA served as template for TCR beta VDJ and CDR3 profiling. Each CDR3 protein is one row after TCRdb ran MiXCR on the reads. This table has roughly 93,000 distinct CDR3 sequences, roughly two thirds appearing once. The sequencing input was sorted CD4+, CD8+, or CD8+CD57+ T cells (not recorded which) from PBMCs. These receptors were taken from a human donor with aplastic anemia.

The rearrangement joins TRBV7-6 to TRBJ2-7, with 10 bases fitting TRBD2. V shed 5 bases, J shed 6 bases, and the junction held 10 bases outside the gene matches. The CDR3 contains 15 residues. Germline-derived CDR1 and CDR2 are SGHVS and FNYEAQ. CDR3 in amino acids: CASSTIAGGPSEQYF. The CDR3, as DNA: TGTGCCAGCAGCACCATAGCGGGGGGACCCTCCGAGCAGTACTTC.

The CDR3: CSASPGSRETQYF. Here the CDR3 DNA reads TGCAGTGCTAGCCCCGGATCGAGGGAGACCCAGTACTTC. This sequence joins TRBV20-1 and TRBJ2-5; D remains ambiguous. V shed 3 bases and J shed 5 bases, with 13 bases lying between them. CDR3 size: 13 residues. CDR1 is DFQATT, CDR2 SNEGSKA, per germline (reference sequence).

In regard to this clonotype: The CDR3 does not close with the conserved phenylalanine or tryptophan, likely indicating a read error. This sequence joins TRBV7-3 and TRBJ2-7, with no clear D. There are 14 residues in the CDR3. CDR1 SGHTA and CDR2 FQGTGA come from the germline V gene. The DNA for the CDR3 is TGTGCCAGCAGCTTAGGTGCAGGTTCCTACAAGCAGTACTCC. Its protein product is CASSLGAGSYKQYS.

The chain joins TRBV12-3 or TRBV12-4 to TRBJ2-1, with 9 positions matching TRBD2. V trimming: 6 bases; J trimming: 2 bases; junction bases outside the gene matches: 17. There are 19 residues in the CDR3. Here the CDR3 reads CASRLRGRSGSRPYNEQFF. CDR3 in DNA: TGTGCCAGCAGGCTGAGGGGGCGTAGCGGGAGTAGGCCCTACAATGAGCAGTTCTTC.

The chain is built from TRBV19 and TRBJ2-1; D is possibly TRBD2 (7 bases). This CDR3 spans 15 amino acids. The V and J ends lost 4 bases and 7 bases respectively, with 17 bases between them. The germline V gene encodes CDR1 LNHDA and CDR2 SQIVND (reference sequence). Here the CDR3 reads CASSTAAGAWNEQFF. CDR3 bases: TGTGCCAGTAGTACTGCTGCGGGGGCGTGGAATGAGCAGTTCTTC.

The chain uses TRBV9 and TRBJ2-1, with TRBD2 as a possible D gene (5 bases). Trimming left V 0 bases short and J 12 bases short, with 13 bases between. Germline V gene sequence: CDR1 SGDLS, CDR2 YYNGEE. The CDR3 is 13 amino acids. CDR3 coding DNA: TGTGCCAGCAGCGTAGGGACGGACGGAGGGCAGTTCTTC. Its protein is CASSVGTDGGQFF.

This rearrangement joins TRBV27 to TRBJ2-5; 12 bases fit TRBD2. Trimming removed 0 bases from V and 5 bases from J; junction bases left unmatched: 10. This CDR3 comprises 18 residues. Germline-derived CDR1 and CDR2 are MNHEY and SMNVEV (reference sequence). CDR3 sequence reads: CASSLSPLAGGPIETQYF. In nucleotides, the CDR3 is TGTGCCAGCAGTTTATCGCCCCTAGCGGGGGGGCCTATCGAGACCCAGTACTTC.

This chain joins TRBV20-1 and TRBJ1-6, with no clear D. Germline V lookup: CDR1 DFQATT, CDR2 SNEGSKA (reference sequence). V was clipped by 1 base and J by 8 bases, with 12 bases between them. The CDR3 is made up of 14 amino acids. CDR3 DNA: TGCAGTGCTAGAGGGCGGGGTGGCGATTCACCCCTCCACTTT. This codes for CSARGRGGDSPLHF.

V and J are TRBV5-1 and TRBJ2-2, with a weak D call TRBD2 (6 bases). This CDR3 has 14 amino acids. V lost 3 bases and J 1 base, leaving 7 bases between the germline ends. Germline V gives CDR1 SGHRS, CDR2 YFSETQ. The CDR3 is CASSWGVNTGELFF. CDR3 in DNA: TGCGCCAGCAGCTGGGGGGTGAACACCGGGGAGCTGTTTTTT.

J is TRBJ1-1 and V is TRBV20-1, with a weak D call TRBD1 (6 bases). The CDR3 spans 14 residues. Germline CDR1 reads DFQATT; CDR2 reads SNEGSKA (reference sequence). Trimming removed 0 bases at V and 0 bases at J, with 8 bases between. The CDR3 nucleotides are TGCAGTGCTAGAGATGGACAGCTGAACACTGAAGCTTTCTTT. Its translation: CSARDGQLNTEAFF.

The gene calls are TRBV2 and TRBJ2-7, with 9 nucleotides matching TRBD2. The CDR3 length is 12 residues. With V trimmed by 9 bases and J by 3 bases, 3 bases remained unmatched. In germline, CDR1 is SNHLY, CDR2 FYNNEI. The CDR3 nucleotides read TGTGCCAGTCGACTAGCGGACTACGAGCAGTACTTC. Its translation is CASRLADYEQYF.

A note on this clonotype: One end of the junction is discordant with germline, which a read error may explain. The chain carries TRBV7-3 and TRBJ1-6, with a weak D call TRBD1 (6 bases). The CDR3 is 16 residues long. Looked up from germline, CDR1 is SGHTA and CDR2 is FQGTGA. The chain's CDR3 is CASSPDGGYLNSPLHF. The CDR3 DNA follows: TGTGCCAGCAGCCCCGACGGGGGCTACCTAAATTCGCCCCTCCACTTT.

V is TRBV20-1 and J is TRBJ2-3; D ambiguous. The V gene's germline CDR1 is DFQATT and CDR2 SNEGSKA (reference sequence). The germline V and J ends were trimmed by 1 base and 0 bases, with 5 bases remaining between them. The CDR3 has 13 residues. The CDR3 region has the DNA TGCAGTGCTAGAGCCCCTAGCACAGATACGCAGTATTTT. Its protein is CSARAPSTDTQYF.

The chain has TRBV15 and TRBJ1-6; a weak D match, TRBD1 (5 bases). The CDR3 extends over 15 amino acids. Germline values: CDR1 LNHNV, CDR2 YYDKDF (reference sequence). The V gene lost 0 bases and the J gene lost 11 bases, with 14 bases spanning the gap. The CDR3 here is CATSRDGTGSAPLHF. The CDR3 nucleotides read TGTGCCACCAGCAGAGATGGGACGGGGTCGGCACCCCTCCACTTT. The complete variable domain, with remaining parts taken from reference TRBV15 and TRBJ1-6, reads DAMVIQNPRYQVTQFGKPVTLSCSQTLNHNVMYWYQQKSSQAPKLLFHYYDKDFNNEADTPDNFQSRRPNTSFCFLDIRSPGLGDTAMYLCATSRDGTGSAPLHFGNGTRLTVT.

V and J are TRBV7-9 and TRBJ2-5; 9 nucleotides match TRBD2. CDR1 and CDR2 from the germline V gene are SEHNR and FQNEAQ (reference sequence). The CDR3 has 15 residues. Trimming at V came to 3 bases and at J to 1 base, leaving 3 bases not matched to a gene. The CDR3 DNA follows: TGTGCCAGCAGCTTGACTAGCGGCTCCCAAGAGACCCAGTACTTC. It codes for CASSLTSGSQETQYF.

The chain combines TRBV20-1 with TRBJ2-7, with 15 positions matching TRBD2. The germline CDR1 and CDR2 sequences are DFQATT and SNEGSKA (reference sequence). V dropped 6 bases and J dropped 3; count of bases not matched to a gene: 12. CDR3 size: 17 residues. The CDR3 region is CSAITGTSGRSVYEQYF. The CDR3, as DNA: TGCAGTGCGATAACCGGGACTAGCGGGAGGTCGGTCTACGAGCAGTACTTC.